Listed below are T cell receptor beta chains from one sample, sequenced in a study of shared clonotypes between healthy human individuals. Sequencing was performed with immunoSEQ multiplex PCR; in TCRdb, only in-frame clones are kept and a portion is missing. The repertoire has about 590,000 clones, roughly 95% of them found once; the top ten carry over 0.09%. Sample: naive CD8+ T cells sorted from blood. The origin of the receptors is a woman in her thirties in good health. Both conserved end residues are part of each CDR3. The D gene is left open where the match is weak.

V gene: TRBV5-8; D gene: .; J gene: TRBJ2-7; CDR3 protein: CASSLAGGLSYEQYF; CDR3 DNA: TGTGCCAGCAGCTTGGCCGGCGGCCTCTCCTACGAGCAGTACTTC
V gene: TRBV27; D gene: TRBD2; J gene: TRBJ2-1; CDR3 protein: CASSSKRENHEQFF; CDR3 DNA: TGTGCCAGCAGTTCCAAGCGGGAGAACCATGAGCAGTTCTTC
V gene: TRBV4-1; D gene: TRBD2; J gene: TRBJ2-3; CDR3 protein: CASSQVGLAADPQYF; CDR3 DNA: TGCGCCAGCAGCCAAGTCGGACTAGCGGCCGACCCGCAGTATTTT
V gene: TRBV5-6; D gene: TRBD1; J gene: TRBJ1-4; CDR3 protein: CASSFGTANEKLFF; CDR3 DNA: TGTGCCAGCAGCTTTGGGACAGCTAATGAAAAACTGTTTTTT
V gene: TRBV10-3; D gene: .; J gene: TRBJ2-3; CDR3 protein: CAISDPGLYTDTQYF; CDR3 DNA: TGTGCCATCAGTGACCCCGGGCTTTACACAGATACGCAGTATTTT
V gene: TRBV14; D gene: TRBD2; J gene: TRBJ2-7; CDR3 protein: CASSQGGSPYEQYF; CDR3 DNA: TGTGCCAGCAGCCAAGGCGGGAGTCCCTACGAGCAGTACTTC
V gene: TRBV6-4; D gene: .; J gene: TRBJ2-2; CDR3 protein: CASSDRINTGELFF; CDR3 DNA: TGTGCCAGCAGTGACAGAATTAACACCGGGGAGCTGTTTTTT
V gene: TRBV28; D gene: .; J gene: TRBJ1-1; CDR3 protein: CASSLTHTANTEAFF; CDR3 DNA: TGTGCCAGCAGTTTAACCCATACGGCCAACACTGAAGCTTTCTTT
V gene: TRBV5-6; D gene: .; J gene: TRBJ1-2; CDR3 protein: CASSLEAGPYYGYTF; CDR3 DNA: TGTGCCAGCAGCTTGGAGGCGGGACCATACTACGGCTACACCTTC
V gene: TRBV29-1; D gene: .; J gene: TRBJ2-1; CDR3 protein: CSVEGASSFDEQFF; CDR3 DNA: TGCAGCGTTGAGGGGGCGTCTAGTTTTGATGAGCAGTTCTTC
V gene: TRBV2; D gene: .; J gene: TRBJ2-2; CDR3 protein: CASSEYSGNTGELFF; CDR3 DNA: TGTGCCAGCAGTGAATATAGCGGGAACACCGGGGAGCTGTTTTTT
V gene: TRBV27; D gene: .; J gene: TRBJ1-1; CDR3 protein: CASSLKGPNTEAFF; CDR3 DNA: TGTGCCAGCAGTTTGAAGGGGCCTAACACTGAAGCTTTCTTT
V gene: TRBV6-1; D gene: .; J gene: TRBJ1-1; CDR3 protein: CASSEQGMNTEAFF; CDR3 DNA: TGTGCCAGCAGTGAACAAGGAATGAACACTGAAGCTTTCTTT
V gene: TRBV6-1; D gene: .; J gene: TRBJ2-7; CDR3 protein: CASSEGGLIMNYEQYF; CDR3 DNA: TGTGCCAGCAGTGAAGGCGGCCTCATAATGAACTACGAGCAGTACTTC
V gene: TRBV5-4; D gene: .; J gene: TRBJ2-1; CDR3 protein: CASSLVVGALWYNEQFF; CDR3 DNA: TGTGCCAGCAGCTTGGTGGTAGGGGCGCTTTGGTACAATGAGCAGTTCTTC
V gene: TRBV27; D gene: .; J gene: TRBJ2-7; CDR3 protein: CASSSRLNEQYF; CDR3 DNA: TGTGCCAGCAGTTCCCGCCTAAACGAGCAGTACTTC
V gene: TRBV29-1; D gene: .; J gene: TRBJ2-2; CDR3 protein: CSVRDGELFF; CDR3 DNA: TGCAGCGTTCGGGACGGGGAGCTGTTTTTT
V gene: TRBV19; D gene: TRBD1; J gene: TRBJ2-7; CDR3 protein: CASSIAGQGLTYEQYF; CDR3 DNA: TGTGCCAGTAGTATCGCGGGACAGGGCTTAACCTACGAGCAGTACTTC
V gene: TRBV2; D gene: .; J gene: TRBJ2-7; CDR3 protein: CASTPGGDYEQYF; CDR3 DNA: TGTGCCAGCACCCCAGGGGGGGACTACGAGCAGTACTTC